A single sample gave rise to the 21 T cell receptor beta chains below, sequenced in a study of T cell responses to AZD1222 COVID-19 vaccine. The data were produced by immunoSEQ multiplex PCR, yet TCRdb's version contains in-frame clones alone and is incomplete. The table includes roughly 120,000 clones, around nine tenths detected once. The specimen comprised peripheral blood, sampled on day 0 of AZD1222 vaccination. The receptors were gathered from an adult in good health.

This chain links TRBV7-2 with TRBJ2-5; D may match TRBD1 or TRBD2 (5 bases each). The V gene lost 5 bases and the J gene lost 5 bases, with 9 bases spanning the gap. Germline assignment: CDR1 SGHTA and CDR2 FQGNSA. This CDR3 is built from 12 residues. CDR3 nucleotide sequence: TGTGCCAGCAGCATGAGGGGCGAGACCCAGTACTTC. Protein sequence: CASSMRGETQYF.

J is TRBJ1-2 and V is TRBV27; tentative D call: TRBD1 (5 bases). The CDR3 runs 16 residues. V was shortened by 5 bases and J by 0 bases, with 16 bases between the two germline ends. CDR1 MNHEY and CDR2 SMNVEV come from the germline V gene (reference sequence). CDR3: CASSARAAFTNYGYTF. CDR3 DNA: TGTGCCAGCAGTGCCAGGGCAGCTTTTACTAACTATGGCTACACCTTC.

This chain connects TRBV27 to TRBJ2-7, with 7 nucleotides matching TRBD2. Germline CDR1 and CDR2: MNHEY and SMNVEV (reference sequence). The length of the CDR3 is 16 residues. The trim removed 5 bases at V and 3 bases at J, leaving 13 bases unmatched. CDR3 DNA sequence: TGTGCCAGCAGTCCGTTTCCGGCGGGGGACGGCTACGAGCAGTACTTC. As protein: CASSPFPAGDGYEQYF.

V usage is TRBV24-1 and J usage is TRBJ1-5; perhaps TRBD1 as D (5 bases). The CDR3 covers 15 residues. Germline values: CDR1 KGHDR, CDR2 SFDVKD. Trimming shortened V by 3 bases and J by 1 base, and 9 bases separated the two germline ends. Written as DNA, the CDR3 is TGTGCCACCAGTGATGCAGGGCCCAGCAATCAGCCCCAGCATTTT. Its translation: CATSDAGPSNQPQHF.

This clone was recorded only once. The V call is TRBV7-3, the J call TRBJ2-3, with 10 bases identical to TRBD2. CDR1 and CDR2 (germline): SGHTA, FQGTGA. V trimming: 5 bases; J trimming: 5 bases; junction bases outside the gene matches: 16. The CDR3 loop spans 18 amino acids. CDR3 nucleotide sequence: TGTGCCAGCAGCCCGAAAGGGTTAGCGGGGGGCGAAAGAGATACGCAGTATTTT. Protein sequence: CASSPKGLAGGERDTQYF.

V is TRBV9 and J is TRBJ2-2; D ambiguous. Germline V gene sequence: CDR1 SGDLS, CDR2 YYNGEE. The V end was cut by 0 bases, the J end by 4 bases, with 7 bases between. The CDR3 has 14 residues. CDR3 sequence reads: CASSVVEATGELFF. DNA for the CDR3: TGTGCCAGCAGCGTAGTTGAGGCCACCGGGGAGCTGTTTTTT.

The chain carries TRBV5-1 and TRBJ1-4, with TRBD1 matching over 10 bases. The J segment lost 5 bases and the V segment lost 3 bases, leaving 4 bases of the junction unmatched. From germline, CDR1 is SGHRS and CDR2 YFSETQ. The CDR3 has 15 residues. DNA for the CDR3: TGCGCCAGCAGCTCCGGACAGGGGGGAAATGAAAAACTGTTTTTT. Translated, it gives CASSSGQGGNEKLFF.

V is TRBV7-3 and J is TRBJ2-2; 7 nucleotides line up with TRBD2. J lost 4 bases, V lost 0 bases, and 5 bases had no gene match. The germline CDR1 and CDR2 sequences are SGHTA and FQGTGA. This CDR3 region has 16 residues. The chain's CDR3 is CASSLTGGTGTGELFF. The CDR3 coding sequence is TGTGCCAGCAGCTTAACCGGGGGGACGGGCACCGGGGAGCTGTTTTTT.

This rearrangement joins TRBV7-2 to TRBJ2-7; D not resolved. Germline assignment: CDR1 SGHTA and CDR2 FQGNSA. Trimming removed 7 bases at V and 6 bases at J, with 19 bases between. The CDR3 extends over 14 amino acids. The CDR3 protein is CASTPWRTTGEQYF. The CDR3 DNA is TGTGCCAGCACCCCTTGGCGGACGACCGGCGAGCAGTACTTC.

The rearrangement joins TRBV5-1 to TRBJ1-6; 8 bases map to TRBD1. CDR3 length: 15 amino acids. Trimming removed 0 bases from V and 9 bases from J; junction bases left unmatched: 5. The germline CDR1 and CDR2 sequences are SGHRS and YFSETQ. The CDR3 coding sequence is TGCGCCAGCAGCTTGGGTGACAGGGGTGGTTCACCCCTCCACTTT. This translates into CASSLGDRGGSPLHF. The full variable domain, rest sourced from reference TRBV5-1 and TRBJ1-6, is KAGVTQTPRYLIKTRGQQVTLSCSPISGHRSVSWYQQTPGQGLQFLFEYFSETQRNKGNFPGRFSGRQFSNSRSEMNVSTLELGDSALYLCASSLGDRGGSPLHFGNGTRLTVT.

The chain combines TRBV28 with TRBJ1-5; D is perhaps TRBD1 (6 bases). The CDR3 contains 15 residues. Trimming pared 3 bases from V and 9 bases from J, leaving 18 bases between. In germline, CDR1 is MDHEN, CDR2 SYDVKM. The CDR3 loop is CASSFSGQHLLPQHF. The CDR3 coding sequence is TGTGCCAGCAGTTTTTCCGGACAGCATTTACTGCCCCAGCATTTT.

This clone was detected only a few times. This chain connects TRBV27 to TRBJ2-7, with TRBD1 matching 7 bases. Germline values: CDR1 MNHEY, CDR2 SMNVEV (reference sequence). This CDR3 contains 12 residues. J was trimmed by 7 bases and V by 6 bases; bases with no gene match: 6. DNA for the CDR3: TGTGCCAGCAGCGGGACAGCCTCTGAGCAGTACTTC. It codes for CASSGTASEQYF.

This chain links TRBV19 with TRBJ2-1, with unresolved D. The ends were cut back, 2 bases at V and 8 bases at J, with 13 bases in the middle. This CDR3 is 14 amino acids long. Germline V gene lookup returns CDR1 LNHDA and CDR2 SQIVND (reference sequence). The CDR3 protein is CASSISYGFYEQFF. Here the CDR3 DNA reads TGTGCCAGTAGTATAAGTTACGGGTTTTATGAGCAGTTCTTC.

The gene calls are TRBV11-2 and TRBJ1-3; D unresolved. The CDR3 extends over 15 amino acids. Germline CDR1 is SGHAT and CDR2 is FQNNGV. V was cut by 6 bases and J by 0 bases, with 12 bases left in between. The CDR3 protein is CASRRSAVSGNTIYF. The CDR3 DNA is TGTGCCAGCAGGAGATCCGCGGTCTCTGGAAACACCATATATTTT.

The CDR3 bases are TGTGCCAGCAGCCCGACCGGGACTAGCGGGAGCTACGAGCAGTACTTC. As protein: CASSPTGTSGSYEQYF. The rearrangement uses TRBV3-1 (or the pseudogene TRBV3-2) and TRBJ2-7, with 14 bases matching TRBD2. The CDR3 loop spans 16 amino acids. CDR1 and CDR2 (germline): LGHDT, YNNKEL (reference sequence). Losses at the gene ends were 4 bases for V and 3 bases for J; bases not matched to a gene: 5.

V and J are TRBV18 and TRBJ2-7; TRBD2 agrees at 12 bases. The CDR3 has 14 amino acids. In germline, CDR1 is KGHSH, CDR2 LQKENI. The ends lost 3 bases at V and 6 bases at J; junction bases unmatched: 3. The CDR3 DNA reads as TGTGCCAGCTCACCGACTAGCGGGAGCTCCGAGCAGTACTTC. It is translated as CASSPTSGSSEQYF.

CDR3 nucleotide sequence: TGTGCCAGCAACTACAGGGGCAACATTCAGTACTTC. Protein: CASNYRGNIQYF. This chain links TRBV2 with TRBJ2-4, with TRBD1 matching over 7 bases. Germline CDR1 SNHLY, CDR2 FYNNEI. Trimming at V came to 7 bases and at J to 7 bases, leaving 4 bases not matched to a gene. The CDR3 loop spans 12 amino acids.

This clone was observed a single time. The chain is built from TRBV18 and TRBJ2-7; D may match TRBD1 or TRBD2 (5 bases each). Trimming took 3 bases from V and 3 from J, leaving 12 bases between them. Germline lookup yields CDR1 KGHSH and CDR2 LQKENI. CDR3 length: 14 residues. The CDR3 region is CASSPRDGDYEQYF. DNA for the CDR3: TGTGCCAGCTCACCCCGGGACGGAGACTACGAGCAGTACTTC.

This clone has only a few counts. This chain joins TRBV6-5 and TRBJ2-4, with 7 bases matching TRBD1. The CDR3 totals 14 residues. Trimming removed 6 bases from V and 1 base from J; junction bases left unmatched: 3. CDR1 and CDR2 from the germline V gene are MNHEY and SVGAGI. CDR3 nucleotide sequence: TGTGCCAGCAGAAAGGACAGGGCCAAAAACATTCAGTACTTC. This sequence encodes CASRKDRAKNIQYF.

This sequence joins TRBV6-2 or TRBV6-3 and TRBJ1-5, with D perhaps TRBD1 (5 bases). The ends were cut back, 2 bases at V and 3 bases at J, with 14 bases in the middle. CDR3 size: 16 residues. Germline CDR1 is MNHEY and CDR2 is SVGEGT. CDR3 region: CASSYLPGPPNQPQHF. CDR3 DNA: TGTGCCAGCAGTTACCTCCCGGGACCCCCCAATCAGCCCCAGCATTTT.

The gene calls are TRBV7-2 and TRBJ2-2; D is possibly TRBD1 or TRBD2 (5 bases each). V lost 3 bases, J lost 2 bases, and 13 bases lay in between. This CDR3 has 16 residues. CDR1 and CDR2 (germline): SGHTA, FQGNSA. CDR3 in amino acids: CASSFRVGANTGELFF. DNA for the CDR3: TGTGCCAGCAGCTTCAGGGTGGGAGCTAACACCGGGGAGCTGTTTTTT.